These 25 T cell receptor beta chains were sequenced from one sample in a study of blood T cell repertoires in COVID-19. Libraries were prepared by immunoSEQ multiplex PCR; TCRdb keeps only in-frame clonotypes and omits some of them. The sample records approximately 27,000 clones, approximately 88% being singletons. Sequenced input: peripheral blood. These receptors were obtained from a woman aged 45-60 years with active COVID-19.

The chain links TRBV27 to TRBJ1-1; D remains unclear. Germline loops: CDR1 MNHEY, CDR2 SMNVEV (reference sequence). The CDR3 extends over 14 amino acids. The V end was cut by 3 bases, the J end by 1 base, with 9 bases between. The CDR3 DNA reads TGTGCCAGCAGTTTCGGCGGCCCGAACACTGAAGCTTTCTTT. Translated: CASSFGGPNTEAFF.

This chain connects TRBV28 to TRBJ1-3; D unclear. Trimming left V 4 bases short and J 11 bases short, with 9 bases between. The CDR3 totals 11 residues. CDR1 and CDR2 from the germline V gene are MDHEN and SYDVKM. CDR3 coding DNA: TGTGCCAGCAGTTCCCCCGCGGCCATATATTTT. This encodes CASSSPAAIYF.

The CDR3 region is CATSASFGSSYNEQFF. The CDR3 region has the DNA TGTGCCACCAGTGCCTCGTTCGGGAGCTCCTACAATGAGCAGTTCTTC. The chain recombines TRBV24-1 with TRBJ2-1; possibly TRBD2 for D (6 bases). Germline CDR1 is KGHDR and CDR2 is SFDVKD. V was trimmed by 5 bases and J by 0 bases, leaving 13 bases between them. This CDR3 contains 16 residues.

V usage is TRBV30 and J usage is TRBJ2-2; 8 bases line up with TRBD2. The V and J ends lost 8 bases and 5 bases, in that order; junction bases with no gene match: 4. Germline CDR1 and CDR2: GTSNPN and SVGIG (reference sequence). The CDR3 spans 12 residues. The CDR3 DNA sequence: TGTGCCCGCCGGGGGGGAACCGGGGAGCTGTTTTTT. Translation: CARRGGTGELFF.

With regard to this clone: One end of the junction fails to match germline, which may point to a read error. Other DNA sequences within the sample encode an identical CDR3. V and J are TRBV10-3 and TRBJ1-1; TRBD1 aligns across 8 bases. Germline values: CDR1 ENHRY, CDR2 SYGVKD. The CDR3 has 13 amino acids. The CDR3 DNA reads TGTGCCATTAGTGACAGGGGCGACACTGAAGCTTTCTTT. Encoded protein: CAISDRGDTEAFF.

This clone was counted once. V is TRBV30 and J is TRBJ1-4, with TRBD1 matching over 9 bases. This CDR3 is 14 amino acids long. V was clipped by 2 bases and J by 8 bases; unmatched bases: 6. CDR1 is GTSNPN and CDR2 is SVGIG in the germline V gene (reference sequence). The CDR3 reads CAWSPGTGREKLFF. CDR3 sequence (DNA): TGTGCCTGGAGTCCAGGGACAGGGAGAGAAAAACTGTTTTTT.

The chain recombines TRBV19 with TRBJ1-1; 7 bases agree with TRBD1. CDR3 length: 15 residues. The J segment lost 4 bases and the V segment lost 7 bases, leaving 12 bases of the junction unmatched. Germline CDR1 reads LNHDA; CDR2 reads SQIVND (reference sequence). The CDR3 spells CASTLGVGQATEAFF. DNA of the CDR3: TGTGCCAGTACGCTCGGGGTCGGACAGGCCACTGAAGCTTTCTTT.

The V and J genes are TRBV3-1 (or the pseudogene TRBV3-2) and TRBJ2-7, with a possible D match to TRBD1 (5 bases). Trimming took off 4 bases at V and 3 bases at J, with 10 bases between the two ends. CDR1 and CDR2 (germline): LGHDT, YNNKEL (reference sequence). CDR3 length: 13 residues. CDR3 DNA: TGTGCCAGCAGCCGTGGGGCACGCTACGAGCAGTACTTC. Translating gives CASSRGARYEQYF.

This clone was seen only once. J is TRBJ1-1 and V is TRBV7-9; D gene unclear. CDR3 length: 15 residues. The germline V gene has CDR1 SEHNR and CDR2 FQNEAQ (reference sequence). The V end lost 5 bases, the J end lost 6 bases, and 19 bases lay between the germline ends. The CDR3 sequence: CASSPLGQTLAEAFF. The CDR3 DNA sequence: TGTGCCAGCAGCCCCTTGGGCCAGACGTTAGCTGAAGCTTTCTTT. The entire variable domain, with the rest obtained from reference TRBV7-9 and TRBJ1-1, is as follows: DTGVSQNPRHKITKRGQNVTFRCDPISEHNRLYWYRQTLGQGPEFLTYFQNEAQLEKSRLLSDRFSAERPKGSFSTLEIQRTEQGDSAMYLCASSPLGQTLAEAFFGQGTRLTVV.

This chain links TRBV3-1 (or the pseudogene TRBV3-2) with TRBJ2-2, with TRBD2 matching 8 bases. The V and J ends lost 4 bases and 4 bases, in that order; junction bases with no gene match: 5. The length of the CDR3 is 15 residues. CDR1 is LGHDT and CDR2 is YNNKEL in the germline V gene (reference sequence). Here the CDR3 reads CASSRDRGGTGELFF. The CDR3 DNA sequence: TGTGCCAGCAGCCGGGACCGGGGGGGCACCGGGGAGCTGTTTTTT.

The gene calls are TRBV30 and TRBJ1-6, with TRBD1 matching 9 bases. There are 14 residues in the CDR3. Trimming cost V 2 bases and J 10 bases; bases outside gene matches: 6. CDR1 GTSNPN and CDR2 SVGIG come from the germline V gene (reference sequence). The CDR3 sequence: CAWSTGTGYSPLHF. The CDR3, as DNA: TGTGCCTGGAGTACCGGGACAGGGTACTCACCCCTCCACTTT.

This clone was seen once. V gene TRBV19 combines with J gene TRBJ2-5, with a possible D match to TRBD1 (6 bases). Trimming removed 5 bases from V and 4 bases from J, with 11 bases in between. Germline assignment: CDR1 LNHDA and CDR2 SQIVND (reference sequence). The CDR3 runs 13 residues. The CDR3 DNA is TGTGCCAGTAGTTTAATAGGGGGAGAGACCCAGTACTTC. Translating gives CASSLIGGETQYF.

The chain employs TRBV10-3 and TRBJ1-1, with TRBD1 identical over 8 bases. From germline, CDR1 is ENHRY and CDR2 SYGVKD. CDR3 size: 16 residues. V lost 0 bases, J lost 5 bases, and 8 bases stayed unmatched. CDR3 residues: CAISESYRGARTEAFF. As DNA, the CDR3 is TGTGCCATCAGTGAGTCTTACAGGGGGGCGAGAACTGAAGCTTTCTTT.

J is TRBJ2-2 and V is TRBV5-1, with D possibly being TRBD1 (5 bases). CDR1 SGHRS and CDR2 YFSETQ come from the germline V gene. The V end was cut by 0 bases, the J end by 4 bases, with 10 bases between. This CDR3 is 15 amino acids long. This CDR3 reads CASSLVGQGTGELFF. Written as DNA, the CDR3 is TGCGCCAGCAGCTTGGTGGGGCAGGGCACCGGGGAGCTGTTTTTT.

The gene calls are TRBV19 and TRBJ2-5; 9 positions agree with TRBD1. Germline CDR1 reads LNHDA; CDR2 reads SQIVND (reference sequence). Losses at the gene ends were 9 bases for V and 5 bases for J; bases not matched to a gene: 4. The CDR3 extends over 12 amino acids. The CDR3 sequence is CASRTGAETQYF. The CDR3 DNA reads TGTGCCAGCCGGACAGGGGCCGAGACCCAGTACTTC.

The chain is built from TRBV5-1 and TRBJ2-3; no reliable D call. Between the trimmed V and J ends, which lost 4 bases and 0 bases, there was a span of 12 bases. The V gene's germline CDR1 is SGHRS and CDR2 YFSETQ. This CDR3 is 15 amino acids long. CDR3 DNA: TGCGCCAGCAGCCCAAGAGCGAGTAGCACAGATACGCAGTATTTT. It specifies CASSPRASSTDTQYF.

The chain combines TRBV5-1 with TRBJ1-1, with D possibly TRBD1 on 5 matching bases. Looked up from germline, CDR1 is SGHRS and CDR2 is YFSETQ. V was clipped by 6 bases and J by 4 bases, with 16 bases between them. The CDR3 sequence is 14 residues long. CDR3: CASTPGTGGTEAFF. The CDR3 DNA reads as TGCGCCAGCACCCCAGGGACGGGGGGCACTGAAGCTTTCTTT.

V usage is TRBV30 and J usage is TRBJ2-3, with 12 bases fitting TRBD2. Losses at the gene ends were 4 bases for V and 6 bases for J; bases not matched to a gene: 8. The CDR3 runs 15 residues. Germline lookup yields CDR1 GTSNPN and CDR2 SVGIG (reference sequence). The CDR3 is CAWNRGLAGGDTQYF. The CDR3 region has the DNA TGTGCCTGGAACCGTGGGCTAGCGGGAGGGGATACGCAGTATTTT.

V gene TRBV18 combines with J gene TRBJ1-1; 8 nucleotides align to TRBD1. Germline-derived CDR1 and CDR2 are KGHSH and LQKENI. V lost 3 bases to trimming and J lost 4 bases; unmatched junction nucleotides: 4. CDR3 length equals 14 residues. DNA of the CDR3: TGTGCCAGCTCACCCCCAACAGGGGGCACTGAAGCTTTCTTT. Its protein is CASSPPTGGTEAFF.

This rearrangement joins TRBV10-3 to TRBJ2-1; TRBD2 matches 8 bases. J was trimmed by 3 bases and V by 8 bases; bases with no gene match: 15. The CDR3 extends over 17 amino acids. The V gene's germline CDR1 is ENHRY and CDR2 SYGVKD. The CDR3 here is CAIGGPTSGDNYNEQFF. The CDR3 coding sequence is TGTGCCATCGGGGGCCCAACTAGCGGCGATAACTACAATGAGCAGTTCTTC.

V and J are TRBV5-1 and TRBJ2-1; D is unresolved. The CDR3 totals 15 residues. Germline CDR1 SGHRS, CDR2 YFSETQ. The V and J ends lost 0 bases and 5 bases respectively, with 12 bases between them. The CDR3 DNA reads as TGCGCCAGCAGCTTGGTATCAGCGACGAACAATGAGCAGTTCTTC. It encodes CASSLVSATNNEQFF.

V is TRBV7-6 and J is TRBJ1-5; 8 positions agree with TRBD1. Germline assignment: CDR1 SGHVS and CDR2 FNYEAQ. Trimming at V came to 5 bases and at J to 6 bases, leaving 6 bases not matched to a gene. This CDR3 contains 14 residues. CDR3 DNA: TGTGCCAGCAGCCCGGACAGGGAAGGTCAGCCCCAGCATTTT. Amino acids: CASSPDREGQPQHF.

The chain joins TRBV5-6 to TRBJ1-5; D ambiguous. The length of the CDR3 is 15 residues. V lost 0 bases and J 7 bases, leaving 14 bases between the germline ends. CDR1 is SGHDT, CDR2 YYEEEE, per germline. The CDR3 coding sequence is TGTGCCAGCAGCTTGGGGGCAGGCCCGATACAGCCCCAGCATTTT. It encodes CASSLGAGPIQPQHF.

CDR3 region: CASRTLSGGFYNEQFF. The CDR3 bases are TGTGCCAGCAGGACTCTTAGCGGGGGATTCTACAATGAGCAGTTCTTC. The chain joins TRBV28 to TRBJ2-1, with TRBD2 matching 9 bases. Trimming at V came to 6 bases and at J to 3 bases, leaving 9 bases not matched to a gene. Germline V gene lookup returns CDR1 MDHEN and CDR2 SYDVKM. The CDR3 contains 16 residues.

The chain has TRBV5-4 and TRBJ2-3, with 10 bases aligning to TRBD1. Germline values: CDR1 SGHNT, CDR2 YYREEE (reference sequence). The J segment lost 2 bases and the V segment lost 4 bases, leaving 4 bases of the junction unmatched. The CDR3 consists of 15 residues. As DNA, the CDR3 is TGTGCCAGCAGCCCGACAGGGGGCTACACAGATACGCAGTATTTT. This translates into CASSPTGGYTDTQYF. The entire variable domain, with the rest obtained from reference TRBV5-4 and TRBJ2-3, is as follows: ETGVTQSPTHLIKTRGQQVTLRCSSQSGHNTVSWYQQALGQGPQFIFQYYREEENGRGNFPPRFSGLQFPNYSSELNVNALELDDSALYLCASSPTGGYTDTQYFGPGTRLTVL.